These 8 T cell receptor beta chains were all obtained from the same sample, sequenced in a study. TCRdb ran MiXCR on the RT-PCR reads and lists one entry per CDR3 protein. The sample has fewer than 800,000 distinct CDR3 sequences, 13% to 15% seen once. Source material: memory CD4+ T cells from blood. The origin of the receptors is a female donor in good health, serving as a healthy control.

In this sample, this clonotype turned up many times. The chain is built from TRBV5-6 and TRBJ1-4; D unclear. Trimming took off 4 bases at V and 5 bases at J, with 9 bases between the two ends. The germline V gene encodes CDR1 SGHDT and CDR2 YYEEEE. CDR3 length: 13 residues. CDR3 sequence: CASSPDRNEKLFF. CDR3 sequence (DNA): TGTGCCAGCAGCCCGGACCGCAATGAAAAACTGTTTTTT. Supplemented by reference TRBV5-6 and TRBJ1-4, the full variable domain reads DAGVTQSPTHLIKTRGQQVTLRCSPKSGHDTVSWYQQALGQGPQFIFQYYEEEERQRGNFPDRFSGHQFPNYSSELNVNALLLGDSALYLCASSPDRNEKLFFGSGTQLSVL.

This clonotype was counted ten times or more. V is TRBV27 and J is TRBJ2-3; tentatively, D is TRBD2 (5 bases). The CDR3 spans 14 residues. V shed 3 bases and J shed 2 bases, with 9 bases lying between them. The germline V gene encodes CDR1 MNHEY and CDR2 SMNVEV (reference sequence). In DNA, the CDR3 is TGTGCCAGCAGTTTTAGCGCGCCCACAGATACGCAGTATTTT. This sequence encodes CASSFSAPTDTQYF.

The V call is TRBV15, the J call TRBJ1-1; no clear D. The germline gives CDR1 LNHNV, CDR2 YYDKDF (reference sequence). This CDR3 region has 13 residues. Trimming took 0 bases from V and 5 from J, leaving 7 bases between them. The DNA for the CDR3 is TGTGCCACCAGCAGAGATGAAGGGACTGAAGCTTTCTTT. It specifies CATSRDEGTEAFF.

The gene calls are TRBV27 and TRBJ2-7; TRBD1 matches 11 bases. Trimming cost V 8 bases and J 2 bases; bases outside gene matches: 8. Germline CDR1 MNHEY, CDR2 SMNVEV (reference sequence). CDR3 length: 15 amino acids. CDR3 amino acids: CASRSRGQGAYEQYF. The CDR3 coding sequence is TGTGCCAGCCGATCTCGGGGACAGGGGGCCTACGAGCAGTACTTC.

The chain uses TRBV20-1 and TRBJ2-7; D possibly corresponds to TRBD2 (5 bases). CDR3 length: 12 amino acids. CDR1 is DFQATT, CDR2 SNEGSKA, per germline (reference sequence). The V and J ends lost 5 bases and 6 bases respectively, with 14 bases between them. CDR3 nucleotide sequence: TGCAGTGCTTGGAGAGGTGGAGGCGAGCAGTACTTC. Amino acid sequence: CSAWRGGGEQYF.

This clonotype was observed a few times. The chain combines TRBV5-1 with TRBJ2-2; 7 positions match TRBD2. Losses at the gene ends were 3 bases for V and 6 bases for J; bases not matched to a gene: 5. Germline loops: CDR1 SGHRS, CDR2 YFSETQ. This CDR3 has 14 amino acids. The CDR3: CASSSGGGSGELFF. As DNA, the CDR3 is TGCGCCAGCAGCTCGGGAGGAGGGTCCGGGGAGCTGTTTTTT. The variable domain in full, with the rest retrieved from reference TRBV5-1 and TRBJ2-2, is KAGVTQTPRYLIKTRGQQVTLSCSPISGHRSVSWYQQTPGQGLQFLFEYFSETQRNKGNFPGRFSGRQFSNSRSEMNVSTLELGDSALYLCASSSGGGSGELFFGEGSRLTVL.

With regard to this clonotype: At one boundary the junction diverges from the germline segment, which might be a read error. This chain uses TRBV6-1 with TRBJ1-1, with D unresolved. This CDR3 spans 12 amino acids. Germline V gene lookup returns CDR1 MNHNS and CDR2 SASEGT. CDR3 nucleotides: TGTGCCAGCACCTTCGGGAACGCTGAAGCTTTCTTT. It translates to CASTFGNAEAFF.

CDR3 sequence reads: CASSIADWNTEAFF. The CDR3 bases are TGTGCCAGCAGTATCGCGGACTGGAACACTGAAGCTTTCTTT. V is TRBV12-3 or TRBV12-4 and J is TRBJ1-1; D remains unclear. The CDR3 is 14 amino acids. The V end was cut by 5 bases, the J end by 1 base, with 11 bases between.